What follows are 9 T cell receptor beta chains derived from one specimen sequenced in a study of blood T cell repertoires in COVID-19. Repertoires were generated with immunoSEQ multiplex PCR, while TCRdb's copy carries only in-frame clones and drops some. The repertoire holds roughly 240,000 clones, with approximately 85% as singletons. Sequencing was done on a sample of peripheral blood. Receptor source: a man over 45 with COVID-19, enrolled during active disease.

As regards this clone: Its ends do not fully match the called genes, so a read error is possible. The rearrangement uses TRBV25-1 and TRBJ2-3; TRBD2 matches at 10 bases. CDR3 length equals 14 residues. Germline V gene sequence: CDR1 MGHDK, CDR2 SYGVNS. The CDR3 DNA is TGTGCCAGCAGTGATGATCAACTAGCGGGGCCGACTTTTTTT. Translation gives CASSDDQLAGPTFF.

J is TRBJ2-7 and V is TRBV29-1; tentative D call: TRBD1 (6 bases). The germline V gene has CDR1 SQVTM and CDR2 ANQGSEA. The CDR3 has 14 amino acids. V was shortened by 3 bases and J by 0 bases, with 12 bases between the two germline ends. The CDR3 loop is CSVEGATSSYEQYF. CDR3 DNA: TGCAGCGTTGAGGGGGCCACAAGCTCCTACGAGCAGTACTTC.

This chain links TRBV7-9 with TRBJ2-7, with D tentatively TRBD1 (5 bases). This CDR3 contains 15 residues. V lost 5 bases to trimming and J lost 2 bases, with 16 bases between them. The germline V gene encodes CDR1 SEHNR and CDR2 FQNEAQ (reference sequence). The CDR3 reads CASSLLWAGPYEQYF. For the CDR3, the DNA is TGTGCCAGCAGCCTCCTCTGGGCAGGGCCCTACGAGCAGTACTTC.

This clone was seen a single time. Compared with germline, one end of the junction differs, possibly owing to a read error. V is TRBV7-2 and J is TRBJ2-5, with 11 positions matching TRBD2. The CDR3 is 15 residues long. The germline CDR1 and CDR2 sequences are SGHTA and FQGNSA. The CDR3, as DNA: TGTGCCAGCAGTTTAGCGGGGGGGCTTCGAGAGACCCAGTACTTC. Its translation: CASSLAGGLRETQYF.

The chain links TRBV30 to TRBJ2-3, with D perhaps TRBD2 (5 bases). The CDR3 is 15 amino acids. Between the trimmed V and J ends, which lost 4 bases and 2 bases, there was a span of 16 bases. Germline V CDR1 and CDR2: GTSNPN, SVGIG (reference sequence). CDR3 sequence reads: CAWTPGLIVTDTQYF. CDR3 coding DNA: TGTGCCTGGACCCCAGGACTGATCGTCACAGATACGCAGTATTTT.

V and J are TRBV7-2 and TRBJ2-3; 9 nucleotides align to TRBD1. Germline V gene lookup returns CDR1 SGHTA and CDR2 FQGNSA. This CDR3 spans 15 amino acids. V trimming: 5 bases; J trimming: 4 bases; junction bases outside the gene matches: 7. CDR3 sequence reads: CASSIQGAWADTQYF. The CDR3 nucleotides are TGTGCCAGCAGCATACAGGGGGCGTGGGCAGATACGCAGTATTTT.

CDR3 nucleotides: TGTGCCAGCAGCCGTCGCGCAGGGGGCAATTCACCCCTCCACTTT. Its protein product is CASSRRAGGNSPLHF. This chain links TRBV14 with TRBJ1-6; 8 bases line up with TRBD1. V lost 4 bases and J lost 7; bases outside the gene matches: 6. The length of the CDR3 is 15 residues. Per germline, CDR1 SGHDN and CDR2 FVKESK.

The chain has TRBV21-1 and TRBJ2-7; TRBD1 is the table's D call and was not checked against the DNA. TRBV21-1 is listed as a pseudogene. The length of the CDR3 is 20 residues. CDR3 protein: CASSKAIPRGPKGASYEQYF. The CDR3 DNA reads TGTGCCAGCAGCAAAGCCATACCGCGGGGCCCAAAGGGGGCCTCCTACGAGCAGTACTTC.

The rearrangement links TRBV6-5 to TRBJ1-4; D is ambiguous. The V gene's germline CDR1 is MNHEY and CDR2 SVGAGI. The CDR3 covers 14 residues. Trimming cost V 6 bases and J 7 bases, with 15 bases left between them. For the CDR3, the DNA is TGTGCCAGCAGACAAATCGTCCGGGGTGAAAAACTGTTTTTT. Amino acid sequence: CASRQIVRGEKLFF.